This is a list of T cell receptor beta chains from one sample in a study of technical replicates of blood from several donors. Sequenced by immunoSEQ multiplex PCR; TCRdb stores in-frame clones only, minus some. Counted here are 80,000 to 100,000 clones, around 96% occurring once; the ten biggest clones make up roughly 0.33%. The source material was T cells isolated from PBMCs. The receptors were sampled from a human donor in good health. The conserved cysteine and the conserved F or W are not part of the CDR3 here. The D gene is left open where the match is weak.

j_call d_call v_call cdr3_aa
TRBJ1-5 NA TRBV7-2 ASSLLGVRQPQH
TRBJ2-1 TRBD1 TRBV19 ASSTGTGRVNEQF
TRBJ1-5 NA TRBV14 ASSTYPGKTQPQH
TRBJ2-5 TRBD1 TRBV5-1 ASSLDRVETQY
TRBJ2-2 TRBD1 TRBV6-5 ASRAGTGVTGELF
TRBJ2-2 NA TRBV27 ASSPTPGHIYLGTGELF
TRBJ1-1 NA TRBV7-2 ASSLDGGIAEAF
TRBJ1-1 NA TRBV27 ASSFRGEAEAF
TRBJ2-7 TRBD1 TRBV4-3 ASSQYRGDYEQY
TRBJ2-1 TRBD2 TRBV7-8 ASTQTSLNEQF
TRBJ2-1 TRBD2 TRBV4-2 ASSQPSGNNEQF
TRBJ2-7 TRBD1 TRBV11-3 ASSLDPTGREQY
TRBJ2-5 NA TRBV28 ASSRARESSRETQY
TRBJ2-7 TRBD2 TRBV9 ASSLLAGADEQY
TRBJ2-7 NA TRBV4-1 ASSQEGIYYEQY
TRBJ2-1 NA TRBV10-1 ASRPGHNEQF
TRBJ2-7 NA TRBV7-9 ASSPYSTYEQY
TRBJ2-7 NA TRBV11-2 ASGLGHYEQY
TRBJ2-7 TRBD1 TRBV4-3 ASSQEWRTGAYEQY
TRBJ1-4 TRBD1 TRBV28 ASYGQVPLRGEKLF
TRBJ2-3 TRBD1 TRBV5-4 ASSSPGQGFPDTQY
TRBJ2-1 NA TRBV23-1 ASSQETGGTYNEQF
TRBJ2-7 TRBD1 TRBV5-1 ASSWGQGVPYEQY
TRBJ2-1 TRBD2 TRBV2 ASSEWTSGVDNEQF
TRBJ1-1 NA TRBV6-5 ASSYQNTEAF
TRBJ2-5 TRBD2 TRBV7-2 ASSLEAGRQETQY
TRBJ2-7 TRBD2 TRBV27 ASSLRASGLTYEQY
TRBJ2-5 TRBD2 TRBV5-1 ASSLAGSGRETQY
TRBJ1-2 NA TRBV2 ASSDMGGPNYGYT
TRBJ1-1 NA TRBV5-1 ASDSRPQGDSTEAF
TRBJ2-1 NA TRBV6-1 ASSTAPMVRF
TRBJ1-5 NA TRBV4-2 ASSQGGGKDQPQH
TRBJ2-3 NA TRBV7-7 ASSLDLDSNTTDTQY
TRBJ1-2 NA TRBV6-1 ASSATIFNNYGYT
TRBJ2-1 NA TRBV20-1 SVRDNEQF
TRBJ2-5 TRBD1 TRBV6-5 ASRPTGGRETQY
TRBJ1-2 NA TRBV19 ASNQRGNYGYT
TRBJ2-2 TRBD2 TRBV5-1 ASSLALAANTGELF
TRBJ1-1 TRBD1 TRBV6-1 ASSGSDRGTEAF
TRBJ2-1 TRBD1 TRBV30 AWSAGTGSYNEQF
TRBJ1-2 NA TRBV7-6 ASSNWDSAGYT
TRBJ2-7 NA TRBV7-8 ASSLGAASDEQY
TRBJ1-3 NA TRBV5-4 ASSYGQSGNTIY
TRBJ1-2 NA TRBV6-5 ASSYSQGNYGYT
TRBJ2-5 TRBD2 TRBV4-1 ASSQDPSGRSPETQY
TRBJ2-1 TRBD2 TRBV9 ASSGLAGGMNEQF
TRBJ2-3 TRBD2 TRBV4-1 ASSQGPLTGRVDTQY
TRBJ2-7 TRBD1 TRBV7-9 ASSFISGRDSSPSYEQY
TRBJ2-7 TRBD2 TRBV19 ATSHGTSGKGYEQY
TRBJ2-7 TRBD1 TRBV5-1 ASSFRTGSYEQY
TRBJ2-3 NA TRBV5-6 ASSLRGDTSFTDTQY